This TCR beta chain was found in a study of CD8 T cells in Susac syndrome. Sequencing of TCR beta was performed on blood CD8+ and CD4+ T cells. Negative isolation was applied to CD8+ and CD4+ T cells, and FACS enrichment was applied to TEMRA cells. When the RNA was reverse transcribed, random hexamers were used with an input of roughly 0.5 to 1 ug. The method of amplification for TCR beta CDR3 was immunoSEQ multiplex PCR, covering 54 Vbeta and 13 Jbeta. Via MiXCR, TCRdb re-called the immunoSEQ multiplex PCR reads, giving one row per CDR3 protein. Of 150,000 or so distinct CDR3 sequences in the sample, approximately 95% were seen once. Findings and limits, study-wide: The study admitted that it had a relatively small number of individuals in its TCR sequencing and HLA analysis.

Only one count was recorded for this clonotype. Its specificity is unknown. Germline V lookup: CDR1 MDHEN, CDR2 SYDVKM. The CDR3 length is 13 residues. V was clipped by 6 bases and J by 5 bases, with 13 bases between them. The TCR comes from a human donor with Susac syndrome. The V and J genes are TRBV28 and TRBJ2-5, with a weak D call TRBD2 (6 bases). What was sequenced was CD4+ T cells from PBMCs. CDR3: CASSGTAIETQYF. CDR3 DNA: TGTGCCAGCAGCGGGACTGCAATCGAGACCCAGTACTTC.